This entry lists 23 T cell receptor beta chains sequenced from one sample in a study of a mutant IDH1 vaccine in newly diagnosed glioma. Time point specified: week 35, safety follow-up. One vaccine dose held 300 ug of mutant IDH1 20-mer peptide and came with topical imiquimod. Sequenced by immunoSEQ multiplex PCR; TCRdb stores in-frame clones only, minus some. The table records 50,000 to 75,000 clones, 74% of them present only once. Their specific antigens are unknown. The sequencing used PBMCs, collected from a glioma patient whose treatment included an IDH1 peptide vaccine. The receptors originated from a man aged 50-59 years with glioma.

The V call is TRBV29-1, the J call TRBJ1-5; 7 bases line up with TRBD1. The J segment lost 4 bases and the V segment lost 6 bases, leaving 9 bases of the junction unmatched. Germline CDR1 and CDR2: SQVTM and ANQGSEA. The CDR3 covers 14 residues. CDR3 nucleotides: TGCAGCGTCGCCACAGGGGCTGTTAATCAGCCCCAGCATTTT. Protein sequence: CSVATGAVNQPQHF.

This clone showed up just a few times. This chain connects TRBV14 to TRBJ1-1, with D uncertain. V lost 4 bases, J lost 0 bases, and 6 bases lay in between. CDR1 SGHDN and CDR2 FVKESK come from the germline V gene. This CDR3 contains 13 residues. This CDR3 reads CASSRALNTEAFF. DNA for the CDR3: TGTGCCAGCAGCCGGGCCTTGAACACTGAAGCTTTCTTT.

The chain is built from TRBV7-9 and TRBJ1-1, with unresolved D. The germline CDR1 and CDR2 sequences are SEHNR and FQNEAQ (reference sequence). CDR3 length equals 14 residues. Trimming shortened V by 0 bases and J by 10 bases, and 15 bases separated the two germline ends. The DNA of the CDR3 is TGTGCCAGCAGCTTAGCTACAGATCGAGGAAGAGCTTTCTTT. This codes for CASSLATDRGRAFF.

The chain links TRBV9 to TRBJ2-1; TRBD2 is a possible D gene (6 bases). The CDR3 has 11 amino acids. Per germline, CDR1 SGDLS and CDR2 YYNGEE. The germline V and J ends were trimmed by 2 bases and 9 bases, with 6 bases remaining between them. The CDR3 nucleotides read TGTGCCAGCAGCGTCGGGGGTGAGCAGTTCTTC. Its protein is CASSVGGEQFF.

As for this clone: A clone one base away is much larger, so this may be a read error. The CDR3 DNA sequence: TGTGCCAGCAGCTTCCAAGAGACCCAGTACTTC. Amino acids: CASSFQETQYF. J is TRBJ2-5 and V is TRBV13, with D hard to call. Germline V gene sequence: CDR1 PRHDT, CDR2 FYEKMQ (reference sequence). This CDR3 region has 11 residues. The V gene lost 3 bases and the J gene lost 1 base, with 0 bases spanning the gap.

The gene calls are TRBV25-1 and TRBJ2-1, with D tentatively TRBD2 (7 bases). The CDR3 is 17 residues long. The V gene's germline CDR1 is MGHDK and CDR2 SYGVNS. V lost 6 bases and J lost 2, with 20 bases in between. This chain's CDR3 is CASRRGAGAPPYNEQFF. Written as DNA, the CDR3 is TGTGCCAGCAGACGTGGGGCGGGGGCCCCTCCCTACAATGAGCAGTTCTTC.

This clone has just a few counts. The chain recombines TRBV2 with TRBJ2-7; the D is unclear. V was clipped by 2 bases and J by 7 bases, with 12 bases between them. CDR1 and CDR2 from the germline V gene are SNHLY and FYNNEI. The CDR3 spans 13 residues. The CDR3 spells CASSESPGREQYF. The CDR3 nucleotides are TGTGCCAGCAGTGAATCCCCCGGGCGGGAGCAGTACTTC.

This clone was seen a few times. The chain has TRBV2 and TRBJ2-5, with 7 bases that match TRBD2. V lost 6 bases, J lost 5 bases, and 9 bases stayed unmatched. CDR1 is SNHLY, CDR2 FYNNEI, per germline. This CDR3 has 14 amino acids. CDR3: CASRFGGGTETQYF. In DNA form, the CDR3 reads TGTGCCAGCAGATTTGGGGGGGGGACGGAGACCCAGTACTTC.

The CDR3 here is CASSLRGADQPQHF. The DNA of the CDR3 is TGTGCCAGCAGCTTAAGGGGGGCAGATCAGCCCCAGCATTTT. This chain uses TRBV7-2 with TRBJ1-5, with D perhaps TRBD1 (6 bases). This CDR3 contains 14 residues. Trimming shortened V by 2 bases and J by 5 bases, and 10 bases separated the two germline ends. Germline CDR1 reads SGHTA; CDR2 reads FQGNSA. The variable domain in full, with the rest retrieved from reference TRBV7-2 and TRBJ1-5, is GAGVSQSPSNKVTEKGKDVELRCDPISGHTALYWYRQSLGQGLEFLIYFQGNSAPDKSGLPSDRFSAERTGGSVSTLTIQRTQQEDSAVYLCASSLRGADQPQHFGDGTRLSIL.

This clone was counted between two and nine times. The gene calls are TRBV2 and TRBJ1-1; tentatively, D is TRBD1 (5 bases). The CDR3 runs to 14 residues. With 2 bases removed from V and 1 base from J, the gap between germline ends came to 8 bases. CDR1 and CDR2 from the germline V gene are SNHLY and FYNNEI. The CDR3 region is CASSEWDANTEAFF. The CDR3 DNA follows: TGTGCCAGCAGTGAATGGGACGCGAACACTGAAGCTTTCTTT.

The chain couples TRBV5-6 to TRBJ2-7; D possibly corresponds to TRBD1 (6 bases). Per the germline V gene, CDR1 is SGHDT and CDR2 is YYEEEE. With 0 bases removed from V and 3 bases from J, the gap between germline ends came to 10 bases. The CDR3 spans 14 residues. The DNA of the CDR3 is TGTGCCAGCAGCTTGGTGGGACAAATCTACGAGCAGTACTTC. It yields the protein CASSLVGQIYEQYF.

The V and J genes are TRBV19 and TRBJ2-7; the match to TRBD1 covers 8 bases. Losses at the gene ends were 7 bases for V and 2 bases for J; bases not matched to a gene: 4. Germline V gives CDR1 LNHDA, CDR2 SQIVND (reference sequence). CDR3 size: 13 residues. CDR3 DNA: TGTGCCAGTAAACGGACAGGGACCTACGAGCAGTACTTC. It specifies CASKRTGTYEQYF.

V usage is TRBV29-1 and J usage is TRBJ1-2, with TRBD1 as a possible D gene (6 bases). This CDR3 is built from 18 residues. Trimming pared 1 base from V and 4 bases from J, leaving 25 bases between. Per the germline V gene, CDR1 is SQVTM and CDR2 is ANQGSEA. CDR3 residues: CSVEVWLFGKGGFYGYTF. The CDR3 DNA reads as TGCAGCGTTGAAGTATGGTTATTTGGAAAGGGGGGATTCTATGGCTACACCTTC.

For the CDR3, the DNA is TGTGCCAGCAGCCAAGGTGGGCGGGGGGTTTTGAATGAGCAGTTCTTC. Protein product: CASSQGGRGVLNEQFF. This chain uses TRBV4-2 with TRBJ2-1; 8 nucleotides line up with TRBD2. Germline trimming cut 1 base from V and 7 bases from J; bases unmatched to any gene: 9. Germline CDR1 LGHNA, CDR2 YNFKEQ. The CDR3 covers 16 residues.

The chain employs TRBV6-5 and TRBJ1-1; 9 nucleotides match TRBD1. This CDR3 region has 12 residues. V was clipped by 6 bases and J by 11 bases; unmatched bases: 7. Germline loops: CDR1 MNHEY, CDR2 SVGAGI. Written as DNA, the CDR3 is TGTGCCAGCAGATACCGGGACAGGGTGGCTTTCTTT. This encodes CASRYRDRVAFF.

In this sample, this clone turned up a few times. The CDR3 sequence: CASIGPDSSYNEQFF. Written as DNA, the CDR3 is TGTGCCAGCATCGGGCCCGATTCCTCCTACAATGAGCAGTTCTTC. This sequence joins TRBV7-9 and TRBJ2-1; D gene unclear. V was trimmed by 7 bases and J by 0 bases, leaving 13 bases between them. In germline, CDR1 is SEHNR, CDR2 FQNEAQ (reference sequence). This CDR3 spans 15 amino acids. The variable domain in full, completed from reference TRBV7-9 and TRBJ2-1, reads DTGVSQNPRHKITKRGQNVTFRCDPISEHNRLYWYRQTLGQGPEFLTYFQNEAQLEKSRLLSDRFSAERPKGSFSTLEIQRTEQGDSAMYLCASIGPDSSYNEQFFGPGTRLTVL.

The chain joins TRBV4-3 to TRBJ2-3; D is unclear. Between the trimmed V and J ends, which lost 1 base and 0 bases, there was a span of 2 bases. The CDR3 is 13 amino acids. Germline CDR1 LGHNA, CDR2 YSLEER. The CDR3 nucleotides read TGCGCCAGCAGCCAAGCTAGCACAGATACGCAGTATTTT. It yields the protein CASSQASTDTQYF.

The chain recombines TRBV14 with TRBJ1-1, with 8 positions matching TRBD1. Trimming cost V 4 bases and J 6 bases; bases outside gene matches: 7. CDR1 and CDR2 from the germline V gene are SGHDN and FVKESK. This CDR3 spans 14 amino acids. The CDR3 here is CASSPGQGFPEAFF. CDR3 DNA: TGTGCCAGCAGCCCCGGACAGGGCTTTCCTGAAGCTTTCTTT.

The gene calls are TRBV7-9 and TRBJ2-4; TRBD2 agrees at 7 bases. Unmatched junction bases numbered 6, after V lost 5 bases and J lost 8 bases. This CDR3 spans 13 amino acids. Germline V gives CDR1 SEHNR, CDR2 FQNEAQ (reference sequence). This CDR3 is CASSRGVRDIQYF. The CDR3 bases are TGTGCCAGCAGCCGGGGGGTTAGGGACATTCAGTACTTC.

This chain connects TRBV11-2 to TRBJ1-5; no definite D call. Trimming pared 4 bases from V and 7 bases from J, leaving 11 bases between. CDR1 is SGHAT and CDR2 is FQNNGV in the germline V gene. The CDR3 loop spans 13 amino acids. The CDR3 loop reads CASSWDSTQPQHF. In DNA form, the CDR3 reads TGTGCCAGCAGCTGGGATTCCACGCAGCCCCAGCATTTT.

The chain carries TRBV25-1 and TRBJ2-7; tentative D call: TRBD1 (6 bases). This CDR3 region has 13 residues. Germline V CDR1 and CDR2: MGHDK, SYGVNS. The ends were cut back, 7 bases at V and 3 bases at J, with 13 bases in the middle. The CDR3 DNA is TGTGCCAGCAACTTACAGGGCAACTACGAGCAGTACTTC. Translating gives CASNLQGNYEQYF.

This clone was seen only a few times. This chain connects TRBV5-1 to TRBJ2-4; D remains ambiguous. The CDR3 spans 15 residues. Germline V gene sequence: CDR1 SGHRS, CDR2 YFSETQ. The germline V and J ends were trimmed by 4 bases and 8 bases, with 19 bases remaining between them. CDR3 DNA sequence: TGCGCCAGCAGCCCATTTAATAGAGCCCGAGACATTCAGTACTTC. Translating gives CASSPFNRARDIQYF.

The rearrangement links TRBV29-1 to TRBJ2-5, with D possibly matching TRBD1 (5 bases). V was clipped by 3 bases and J by 4 bases, with 12 bases between them. This CDR3 comprises 13 residues. Germline CDR1 SQVTM, CDR2 ANQGSEA. CDR3 sequence reads: CSVDQGGRETQYF. For the CDR3, the DNA is TGCAGCGTTGACCAGGGTGGGCGAGAGACCCAGTACTTC.